This TCR beta chain was sequenced during a study of CD8+CD57+ T cells in acquired aplastic anemia. Study-wide background: Across the sorted CD4+ and CD8+ cells, DNA amounts averaged approximately 3 ug.

The TCR beta profiling, which covered VDJ combination and CDR3 sequence, was carried out using genomic DNA as the template. TCRdb recomputed calls from the reads with MiXCR, one row per CDR3 protein. The sample gives about 240,000 distinct CDR3 sequences, around 45% of which show up once; approximately 8% is in the top ten. All patients picked for sequencing had shown, by flow cytometry, an expansion of CD8+CD57+ cells. There were no patients without severe acquired aplastic anemia. No therapy was given to patients before blood sampling. Study-wide results and caveats: Patients and controls turned out to have 25 to 35 CD8+ CDR3 sequences in common.

Many counts were recorded for this clonotype. Its antigen remains unidentified. CDR3 length: 13 residues. Germline trimming cut 4 bases from V and 3 bases from J; bases unmatched to any gene: 3. In germline, CDR1 is GTSNPN, CDR2 SVGIG (reference sequence). The sequenced material came from sorted CD4+, CD8+, or CD8+CD57+ T cells (not recorded which) from PBMCs. The sequence came from a human donor with aplastic anemia. V is TRBV30 and J is TRBJ1-5; TRBD1 aligns across 7 bases. CDR3 residues: CAWKDRDNQPQHF. In nucleotides, the CDR3 is TGTGCCTGGAAAGACAGGGACAATCAGCCCCAGCATTTT.